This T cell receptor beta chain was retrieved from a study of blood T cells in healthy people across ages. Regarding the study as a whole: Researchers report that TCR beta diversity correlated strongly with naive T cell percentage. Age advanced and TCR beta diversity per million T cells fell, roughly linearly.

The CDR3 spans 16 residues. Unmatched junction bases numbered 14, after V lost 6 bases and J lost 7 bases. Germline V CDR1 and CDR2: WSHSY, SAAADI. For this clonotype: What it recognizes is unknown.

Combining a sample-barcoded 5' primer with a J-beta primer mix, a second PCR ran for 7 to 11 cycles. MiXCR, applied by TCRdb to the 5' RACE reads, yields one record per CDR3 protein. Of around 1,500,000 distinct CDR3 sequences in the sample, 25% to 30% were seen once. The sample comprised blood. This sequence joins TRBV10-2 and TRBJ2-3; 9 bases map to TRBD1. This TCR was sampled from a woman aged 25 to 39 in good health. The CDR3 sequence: CASSSTGTGSLYTQYF. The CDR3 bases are TGCGCCAGCAGCTCGACCGGGACAGGGTCCCTTTATACGCAGTATTTT.